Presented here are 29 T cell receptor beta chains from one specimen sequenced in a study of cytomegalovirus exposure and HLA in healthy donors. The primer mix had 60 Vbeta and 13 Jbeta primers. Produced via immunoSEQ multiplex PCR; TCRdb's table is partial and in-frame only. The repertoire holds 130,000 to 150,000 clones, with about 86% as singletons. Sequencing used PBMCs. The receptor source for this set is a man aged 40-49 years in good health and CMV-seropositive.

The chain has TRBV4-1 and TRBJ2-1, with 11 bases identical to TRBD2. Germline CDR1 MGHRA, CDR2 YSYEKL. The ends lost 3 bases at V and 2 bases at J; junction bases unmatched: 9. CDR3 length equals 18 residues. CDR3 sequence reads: CASSQGRGLAETYNEQFF. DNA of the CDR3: TGCGCCAGCAGCCAGGGGCGGGGACTAGCGGAAACCTACAATGAGCAGTTCTTC.

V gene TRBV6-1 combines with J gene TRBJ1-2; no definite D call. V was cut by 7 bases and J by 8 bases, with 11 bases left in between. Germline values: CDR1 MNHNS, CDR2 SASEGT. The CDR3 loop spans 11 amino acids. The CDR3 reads CASTARGGYTF. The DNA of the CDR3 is TGTGCCAGCACTGCCCGGGGAGGCTACACCTTC.

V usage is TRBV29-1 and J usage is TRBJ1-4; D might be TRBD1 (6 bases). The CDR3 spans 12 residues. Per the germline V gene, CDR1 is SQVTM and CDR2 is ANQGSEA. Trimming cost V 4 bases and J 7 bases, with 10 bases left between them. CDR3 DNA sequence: TGCAGCGTTGGACAGGCCGCTGAAAAACTGTTTTTT. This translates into CSVGQAAEKLFF.

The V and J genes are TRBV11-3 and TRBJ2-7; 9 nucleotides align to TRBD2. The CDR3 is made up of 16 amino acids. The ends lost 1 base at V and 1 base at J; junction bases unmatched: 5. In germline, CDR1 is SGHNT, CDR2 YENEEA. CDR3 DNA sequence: TGTGCCAGCAGCTTAGGTGGGACTAGCTTATCCTACGAGCAGTACTTC. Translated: CASSLGGTSLSYEQYF.

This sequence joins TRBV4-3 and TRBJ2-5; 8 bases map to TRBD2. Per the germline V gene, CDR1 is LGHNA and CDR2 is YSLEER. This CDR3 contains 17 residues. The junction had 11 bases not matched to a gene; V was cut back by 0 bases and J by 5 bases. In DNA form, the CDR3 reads TGCGCCAGCAGCCAAGAACAGCCCGGGGGGGCGGGGGAGACCCAGTACTTC. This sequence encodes CASSQEQPGGAGETQYF.

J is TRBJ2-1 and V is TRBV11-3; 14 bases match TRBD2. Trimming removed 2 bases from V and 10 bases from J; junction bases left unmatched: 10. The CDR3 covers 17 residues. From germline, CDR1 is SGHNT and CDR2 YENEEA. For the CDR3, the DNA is TGTGCCAGCAGCTTACCTTCTGGGGGACTAGCGGGGGCAGAGCAGTTCTTC. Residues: CASSLPSGGLAGAEQFF.

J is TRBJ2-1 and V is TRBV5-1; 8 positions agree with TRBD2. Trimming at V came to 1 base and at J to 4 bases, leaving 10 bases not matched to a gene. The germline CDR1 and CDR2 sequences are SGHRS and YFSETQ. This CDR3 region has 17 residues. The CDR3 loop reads CASSLSLMGGRYNEQFF. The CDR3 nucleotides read TGCGCCAGCAGCTTGTCCCTCATGGGCGGGAGGTACAATGAGCAGTTCTTC.

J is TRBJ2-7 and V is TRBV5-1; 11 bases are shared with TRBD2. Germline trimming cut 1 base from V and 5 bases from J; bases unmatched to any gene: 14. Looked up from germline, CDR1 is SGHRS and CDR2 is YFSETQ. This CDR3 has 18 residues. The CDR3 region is CASSLTTSGRAGWDEQYF. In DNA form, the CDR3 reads TGCGCCAGCAGCTTGACTACTAGCGGGAGAGCTGGGTGGGACGAGCAGTACTTC.

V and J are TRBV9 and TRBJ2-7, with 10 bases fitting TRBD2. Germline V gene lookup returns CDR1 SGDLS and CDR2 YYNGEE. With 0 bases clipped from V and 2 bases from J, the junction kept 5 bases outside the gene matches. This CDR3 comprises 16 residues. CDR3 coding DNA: TGTGCCAGCAGCGTAGGGGCTAGCGGGGGTCCCTACGAGCAGTACTTC. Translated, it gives CASSVGASGGPYEQYF.

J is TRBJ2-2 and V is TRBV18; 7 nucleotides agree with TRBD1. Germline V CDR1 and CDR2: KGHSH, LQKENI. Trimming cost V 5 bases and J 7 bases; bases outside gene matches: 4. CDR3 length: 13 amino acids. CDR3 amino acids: CASSYDRDGELFF. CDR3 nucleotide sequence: TGTGCCAGCTCATATGACAGGGACGGGGAGCTGTTTTTT.

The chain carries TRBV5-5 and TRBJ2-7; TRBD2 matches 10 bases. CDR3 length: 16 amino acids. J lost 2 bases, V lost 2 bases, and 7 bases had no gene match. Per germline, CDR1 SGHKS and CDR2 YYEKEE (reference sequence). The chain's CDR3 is CASSFHLAGAPYEQYF. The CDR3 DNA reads TGTGCCAGCAGCTTCCACCTAGCGGGAGCCCCCTACGAGCAGTACTTC.

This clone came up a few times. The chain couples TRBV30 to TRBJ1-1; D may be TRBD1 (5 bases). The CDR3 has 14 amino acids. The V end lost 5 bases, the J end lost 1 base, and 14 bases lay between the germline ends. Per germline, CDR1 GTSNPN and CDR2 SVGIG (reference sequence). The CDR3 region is CAWHWGGTNTEAFF. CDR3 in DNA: TGTGCCTGGCATTGGGGGGGAACGAACACTGAAGCTTTCTTT.

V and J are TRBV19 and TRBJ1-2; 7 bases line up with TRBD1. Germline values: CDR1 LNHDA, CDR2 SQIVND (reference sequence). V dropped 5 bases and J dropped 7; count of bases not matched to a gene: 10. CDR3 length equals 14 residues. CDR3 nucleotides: TGTGCCAGTAGTGGGACCACAGGGGATCTTGGCTACACCTTC. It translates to CASSGTTGDLGYTF. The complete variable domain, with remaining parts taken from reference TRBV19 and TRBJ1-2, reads DGGITQSPKYLFRKEGQNVTLSCEQNLNHDAMYWYRQDPGQGLRLIYYSQIVNDFQKGDIAEGYSVSREKKESFPLTVTSAQKNPTAFYLCASSGTTGDLGYTFGSGTRLTVV.

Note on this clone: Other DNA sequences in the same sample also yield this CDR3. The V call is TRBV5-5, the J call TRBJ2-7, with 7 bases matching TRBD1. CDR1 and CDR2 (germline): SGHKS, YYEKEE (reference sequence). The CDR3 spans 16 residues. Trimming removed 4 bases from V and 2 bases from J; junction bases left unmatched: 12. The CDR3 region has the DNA TGTGCCAGCAGCCCACAGACAGGGATTGTACCCTACGAGCAGTACTTC. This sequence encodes CASSPQTGIVPYEQYF.

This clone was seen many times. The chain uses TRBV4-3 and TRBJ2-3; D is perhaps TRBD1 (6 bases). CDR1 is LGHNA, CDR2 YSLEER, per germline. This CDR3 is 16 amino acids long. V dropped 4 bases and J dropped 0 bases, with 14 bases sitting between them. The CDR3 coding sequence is TGCGCCAGCAGCCGAAAAGGGGGATCGAGCACAGATACGCAGTATTTT. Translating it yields CASSRKGGSSTDTQYF.

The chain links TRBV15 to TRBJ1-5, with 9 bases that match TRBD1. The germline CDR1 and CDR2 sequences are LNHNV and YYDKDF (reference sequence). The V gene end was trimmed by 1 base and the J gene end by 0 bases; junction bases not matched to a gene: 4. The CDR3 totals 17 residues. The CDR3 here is CATSRGQGGNSNQPQHF. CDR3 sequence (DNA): TGTGCCACCAGCAGAGGACAGGGGGGGAATAGCAATCAGCCCCAGCATTTT.

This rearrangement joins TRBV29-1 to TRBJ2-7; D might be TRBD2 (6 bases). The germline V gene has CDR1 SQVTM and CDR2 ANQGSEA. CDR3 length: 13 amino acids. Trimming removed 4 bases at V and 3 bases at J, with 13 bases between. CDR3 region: CSVGGGADYEQYF. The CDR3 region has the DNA TGCAGCGTTGGAGGAGGGGCGGACTACGAGCAGTACTTC.

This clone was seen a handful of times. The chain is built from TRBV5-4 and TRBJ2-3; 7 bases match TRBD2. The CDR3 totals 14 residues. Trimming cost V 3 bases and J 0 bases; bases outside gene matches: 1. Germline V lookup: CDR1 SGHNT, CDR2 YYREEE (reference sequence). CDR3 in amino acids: CASSWDYSTDTQYF. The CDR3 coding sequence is TGTGCCAGCAGCTGGGACTATAGCACAGATACGCAGTATTTT.

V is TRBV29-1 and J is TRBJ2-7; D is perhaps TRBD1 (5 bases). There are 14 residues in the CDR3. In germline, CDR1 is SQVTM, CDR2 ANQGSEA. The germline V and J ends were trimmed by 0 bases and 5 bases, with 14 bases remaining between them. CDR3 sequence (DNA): TGCAGCGTTGAAGATCGGGTCAGGGTCCACGAGCAGTACTTC. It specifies CSVEDRVRVHEQYF.

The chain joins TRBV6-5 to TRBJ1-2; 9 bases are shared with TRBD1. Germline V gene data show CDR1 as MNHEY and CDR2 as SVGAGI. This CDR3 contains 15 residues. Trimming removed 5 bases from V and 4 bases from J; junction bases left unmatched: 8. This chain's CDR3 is CASSQDRGQFYGYTF. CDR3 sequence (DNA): TGTGCCAGCAGTCAGGACAGGGGTCAATTCTATGGCTACACCTTC.

The CDR3 DNA follows: TGTGCCAGCAGCTTCGGGGGGATCACAGATACGCAGTATTTT. Translation: CASSFGGITDTQYF. This sequence joins TRBV5-6 and TRBJ2-3, with 7 nucleotides matching TRBD2. V lost 2 bases to trimming and J lost 2 bases; unmatched junction nucleotides: 2. The CDR3 sequence is 14 residues long. The germline V gene has CDR1 SGHDT and CDR2 YYEEEE.

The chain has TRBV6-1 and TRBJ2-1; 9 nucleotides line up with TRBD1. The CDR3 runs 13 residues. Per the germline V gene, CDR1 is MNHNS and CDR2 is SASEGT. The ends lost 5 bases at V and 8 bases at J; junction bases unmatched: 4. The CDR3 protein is CASSLQGADEQFF. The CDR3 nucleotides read TGTGCCAGCAGTTTACAGGGGGCGGATGAGCAGTTCTTC.

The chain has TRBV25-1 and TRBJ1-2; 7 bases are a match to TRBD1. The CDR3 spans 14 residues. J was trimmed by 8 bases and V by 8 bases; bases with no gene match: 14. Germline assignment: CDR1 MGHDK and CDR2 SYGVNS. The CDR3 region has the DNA TGTGCCAGCGTGTCCAGCGGACAGGCGGAGGGCTACACCTTC. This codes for CASVSSGQAEGYTF.

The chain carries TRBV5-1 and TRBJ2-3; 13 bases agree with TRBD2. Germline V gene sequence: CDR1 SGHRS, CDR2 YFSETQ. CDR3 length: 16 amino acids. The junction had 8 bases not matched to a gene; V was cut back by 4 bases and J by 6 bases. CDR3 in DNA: TGCGCCAGCAGCACCGGGACTAGCGGGATCTCGGATACGCAGTATTTT. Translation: CASSTGTSGISDTQYF.

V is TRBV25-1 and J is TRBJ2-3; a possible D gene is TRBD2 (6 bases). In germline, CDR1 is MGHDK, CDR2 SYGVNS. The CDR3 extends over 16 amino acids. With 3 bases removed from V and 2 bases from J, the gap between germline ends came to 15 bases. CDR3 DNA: TGTGCCAGCAGTGACCGGGAGCCCAAGGCCACAGATACGCAGTATTTT. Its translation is CASSDREPKATDTQYF.

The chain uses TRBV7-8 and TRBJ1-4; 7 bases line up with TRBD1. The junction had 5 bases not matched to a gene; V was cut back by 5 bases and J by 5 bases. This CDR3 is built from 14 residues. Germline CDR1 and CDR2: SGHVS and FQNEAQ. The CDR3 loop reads CASSAGQRNEKLFF. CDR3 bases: TGTGCCAGCAGCGCGGGACAGCGGAATGAAAAACTGTTTTTT.

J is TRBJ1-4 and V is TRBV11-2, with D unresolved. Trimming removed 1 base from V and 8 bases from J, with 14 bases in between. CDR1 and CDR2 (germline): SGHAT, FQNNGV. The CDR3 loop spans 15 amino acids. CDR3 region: CASSLVWTAGEKLFF. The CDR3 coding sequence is TGTGCCAGCAGCTTAGTGTGGACTGCCGGAGAAAAACTGTTTTTT.

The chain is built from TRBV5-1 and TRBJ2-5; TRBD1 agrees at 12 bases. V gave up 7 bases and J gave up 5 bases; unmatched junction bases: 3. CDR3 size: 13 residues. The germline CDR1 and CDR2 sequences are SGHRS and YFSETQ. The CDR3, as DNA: TGCGCCAGCGGGACAGGGGGCGGGGAGACCCAGTACTTC. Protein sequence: CASGTGGGETQYF.

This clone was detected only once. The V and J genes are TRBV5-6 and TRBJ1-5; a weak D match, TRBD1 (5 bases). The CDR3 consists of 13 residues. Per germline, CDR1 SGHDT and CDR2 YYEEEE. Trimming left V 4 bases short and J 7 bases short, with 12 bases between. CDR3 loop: CASSGTGNQPQHF. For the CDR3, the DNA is TGTGCCAGCAGCGGCACAGGTAACCAGCCCCAGCATTTT.